The 19 T cell receptor beta chains listed next were all sequenced from one sample in a study of T cell changes during pregnancy in multiple sclerosis. Here immunoSEQ multiplex PCR was the method, and the copy in TCRdb shows in-frame clones only, minus some. The sample holds tens of thousands of clones, approximately 87% seen once. The sequenced material came from peripheral blood from another person, used as feeder cells. Receptors were obtained from a human donor whose cells served as feeder cells for cultures in a pregnancy study.

This clone was observed a single time. The chain recombines TRBV29-1 with TRBJ2-5, with 10 bases fitting TRBD2. Germline CDR1 and CDR2: SQVTM and ANQGSEA. This CDR3 contains 18 residues. The V segment lost 3 bases and the J segment 5 bases; nucleotides outside the gene matches: 18. The CDR3 sequence: CSVESAIWSGRAGETQYF. CDR3 in DNA: TGCAGCGTTGAGAGTGCGATTTGGAGCGGGAGGGCCGGGGAGACCCAGTACTTC.

The chain joins TRBV15 to TRBJ2-5; D is uncertain. The CDR3 is 14 amino acids. The germline CDR1 and CDR2 sequences are LNHNV and YYDKDF (reference sequence). V was clipped by 0 bases and J by 5 bases, with 10 bases between them. CDR3 DNA sequence: TGTGCCACCAGCAGAGAAAGGATTCGGGAGACCCAGTACTTC. Its translation is CATSRERIRETQYF.

The rearrangement uses TRBV4-1 and TRBJ2-1, with 10 bases lining up with TRBD2. After removal of 0 bases from V and 7 bases from J, the junction contained 6 bases not matched to a gene. CDR1 is MGHRA, CDR2 YSYEKL, per germline. This CDR3 has 16 residues. The CDR3 loop is CASSQEAAGGYNEQFF. CDR3 DNA sequence: TGCGCCAGCAGCCAAGAGGCAGCGGGAGGGTATAATGAGCAGTTCTTC.

The chain employs TRBV7-2 and TRBJ1-2; D may be TRBD1 (5 bases). Trimming removed 5 bases at V and 8 bases at J, with 12 bases between. The CDR3 sequence is 12 residues long. Germline V gene sequence: CDR1 SGHTA, CDR2 FQGNSA. The CDR3 loop reads CASSHGGRGYTF. CDR3 in DNA: TGTGCCAGCAGCCACGGGGGACGAGGCTACACCTTC. The full variable domain, in which reference TRBV7-2 and TRBJ1-2 provide the parts outside the CDR3, is GAGVSQSPSNKVTEKGKDVELRCDPISGHTALYWYRQSLGQGLEFLIYFQGNSAPDKSGLPSDRFSAERTGGSVSTLTIQRTQQEDSAVYLCASSHGGRGYTFGSGTRLTVV.

The V and J genes are TRBV7-8 and TRBJ2-3; TRBD2 matches 8 bases. Germline CDR1 SGHVS, CDR2 FQNEAQ. The CDR3 contains 17 residues. With V trimmed by 3 bases and J by 4 bases, 12 bases remained unmatched. CDR3 sequence reads: CASSLFERGGSPDTQYF. CDR3 DNA: TGTGCCAGCAGCTTGTTTGAACGGGGGGGCTCTCCAGATACGCAGTATTTT.

A few counts support this clone. The chain has TRBV6-6 and TRBJ2-3, with 11 bases aligning to TRBD1. The CDR3 loop spans 15 amino acids. Germline V gene lookup returns CDR1 MNHNY and CDR2 SVGAGI (reference sequence). V shed 3 bases, J shed 4 bases, and the junction held 3 bases outside the gene matches. CDR3 nucleotides: TGTGCCAGCAGTTATGGGGACAGGGGGGCAGATACGCAGTATTTT. Protein: CASSYGDRGADTQYF.

The chain carries TRBV7-3 and TRBJ2-2, with D possibly TRBD1 on 5 matching bases. V was pared by 2 bases and J by 5 bases, with 15 bases between. From germline, CDR1 is SGHTA and CDR2 FQGTGA. This CDR3 is 16 amino acids long. This CDR3 reads CASSLFGSGWTGELFF. CDR3 DNA sequence: TGTGCCAGCAGCTTATTTGGTTCAGGGTGGACCGGGGAGCTGTTTTTT. The whole variable domain, filled in from reference TRBV7-3 and TRBJ2-2, reads GAGVSQTPSNKVTEKGKYVELRCDPISGHTALYWYRQSLGQGPEFLIYFQGTGAADDSGLPNDRFFAVRPEGSVSTLKIQRTERGDSAVYLCASSLFGSGWTGELFFGEGSRLTVL.

This sequence joins TRBV7-9 and TRBJ1-4; D not certain. The V gene lost 6 bases and the J gene lost 5 bases, with 4 bases spanning the gap. The germline V gene encodes CDR1 SEHNR and CDR2 FQNEAQ (reference sequence). The CDR3 runs 11 residues. CDR3 nucleotides: TGTGCCAGCAGGCTAAATGAAAAACTGTTTTTT. Its protein is CASRLNEKLFF.

The chain links TRBV5-1 to TRBJ2-2; 8 nucleotides match TRBD1. The CDR3 is made up of 16 amino acids. Germline values: CDR1 SGHRS, CDR2 YFSETQ. V was clipped by 0 bases and J by 5 bases; unmatched bases: 6. CDR3 sequence: CASSLGGQGMTGELFF. CDR3 DNA: TGCGCCAGCAGCTTGGGTGGACAGGGAATGACCGGGGAGCTGTTTTTT.

Details on this clone: Mismatch with germline at one junction end may stem from a read error. J is TRBJ1-1 and V is TRBV13; D unclear. The germline CDR1 and CDR2 sequences are PRHDT and FYEKMQ (reference sequence). The CDR3 extends over 14 amino acids. In nucleotides, the CDR3 is TGTGCCAGCACCTTACGCGTGAGGGAAACTGAAGCTTTCTTT. It specifies CASTLRVRETEAFF.

The chain uses TRBV19 and TRBJ2-2, with 8 bases fitting TRBD1. Germline CDR1 is LNHDA and CDR2 is SQIVND (reference sequence). The J segment lost 1 base and the V segment lost 4 bases, leaving 8 bases of the junction unmatched. The CDR3 extends over 17 amino acids. The CDR3 nucleotides read TGTGCCAGTAGTAGGGGGACAGGAGCTATGAACACCGGGGAGCTGTTTTTT. Protein product: CASSRGTGAMNTGELFF. Combining the CDR3 with reference TRBV19 and TRBJ2-2 gives the whole variable domain DGGITQSPKYLFRKEGQNVTLSCEQNLNHDAMYWYRQDPGQGLRLIYYSQIVNDFQKGDIAEGYSVSREKKESFPLTVTSAQKNPTAFYLCASSRGTGAMNTGELFFGEGSRLTVL.

Concerning this clone itself: At one end the junction does not follow the germline gene, possibly because of a read error. The V and J genes are TRBV6-1 and TRBJ1-2; weak D call: TRBD1 (5 bases). CDR1 and CDR2 (germline): MNHNS, SASEGT. This CDR3 contains 13 residues. The chain's CDR3 is CASEKQVGYGCTF. The CDR3 coding sequence is TGTGCCAGCGAAAAACAGGTGGGCTATGGCTGCACCTTC.

The DNA for the CDR3 is TGTGCCAGCAGTGACCGACCCCTCCCGAAACTGTTTTTT. As protein: CASSDRPLPKLFF. The chain uses TRBV7-9 and TRBJ1-4; no clear D. Germline V gives CDR1 SEHNR, CDR2 FQNEAQ (reference sequence). CDR3 length: 13 amino acids. V shed 6 bases and J shed 11 bases, with 16 bases lying between them. The full variable domain, rest sourced from reference TRBV7-9 and TRBJ1-4, is DTGVSQNPRHKITKRGQNVTFRCDPISEHNRLYWYRQTLGQGPEFLTYFQNEAQLEKSRLLSDRFSAERPKGSFSTLEIQRTEQGDSAMYLCASSDRPLPKLFFGSGTQLSVL.

The chain couples TRBV5-1 to TRBJ1-1, with D unresolved. Germline V gene data show CDR1 as SGHRS and CDR2 as YFSETQ. The CDR3 sequence is 12 residues long. Deletions cut 3 bases from V and 7 bases from J, with 10 bases between. The CDR3 is CASSSSGDEAFF. The CDR3 DNA reads TGCGCCAGCAGCTCGAGCGGGGATGAAGCTTTCTTT.

The genes are TRBV30 and TRBJ1-6; the D is unclear. V was cut by 2 bases and J by 0 bases, with 5 bases left in between. This CDR3 is built from 14 residues. Germline V gene sequence: CDR1 GTSNPN, CDR2 SVGIG (reference sequence). The CDR3 spells CAWSRSSYNSPLHF. The CDR3 bases are TGTGCCTGGAGTCGGAGCTCCTATAATTCACCCCTCCACTTT.

The V call is TRBV28, the J call TRBJ1-2, with D possibly matching TRBD1 (5 bases). V was clipped by 2 bases and J by 7 bases, with 14 bases between them. The germline V gene encodes CDR1 MDHEN and CDR2 SYDVKM. This CDR3 has 14 residues. The CDR3 loop reads CASSLREGVGGYTF. The DNA for the CDR3 is TGTGCCAGCAGTTTACGGGAAGGGGTGGGTGGCTACACCTTC.

The rearrangement joins TRBV7-9 to TRBJ2-1; 7 nucleotides agree with TRBD1. The CDR3 extends over 11 amino acids. V lost 3 bases to trimming and J lost 14 bases; unmatched junction nucleotides: 4. The germline CDR1 and CDR2 sequences are SEHNR and FQNEAQ (reference sequence). The CDR3 region has the DNA TGTGCCAGCAGCTTGACAGGGAGCAAGTTCTTC. Translated, it gives CASSLTGSKFF.

The chain has TRBV7-9 and TRBJ1-3; 7 nucleotides align to TRBD1. Germline trimming cut 1 base from V and 0 bases from J; bases unmatched to any gene: 0. In germline, CDR1 is SEHNR, CDR2 FQNEAQ (reference sequence). CDR3 length equals 15 residues. CDR3 sequence reads: CASSLGDSSGNTIYF. CDR3 bases: TGTGCCAGCAGCTTAGGGGACAGCTCTGGAAACACCATATATTTT.

The chain carries TRBV30 and TRBJ1-2; D gene uncertain. With 1 base removed from V and 0 bases from J, the gap between germline ends came to 6 bases. This CDR3 comprises 13 residues. Germline values: CDR1 GTSNPN, CDR2 SVGIG (reference sequence). This CDR3 is CAWSGISNYGYTF. In nucleotides, the CDR3 is TGTGCCTGGAGTGGGATATCTAACTATGGCTACACCTTC.